This T cell receptor beta chain was sequenced for a study of blood T cell repertoires in COVID-19. Across the study: Sites in the United States, Italy and Spain provided acute and convalescent COVID-19 samples. In each case, the material was cDNA or gDNA derived from T cells, B-cell-depleted T cells, or PBMCs.

Participant-reported clinical history was the basis for cohort assignment. This clone was seen just once. In the authors' workflow: By means of reference gene primer amplification, nucleated cell counts were estimated. Clones were sequenced by immunoSEQ multiplex PCR, and TCRdb holds only the in-frame ones, with some missing. V and J calls and clone size are those listed in that table; D and trimming were worked out from the DNA. This table has about 260,000 clones, 88% appearing once. CDR3 size: 16 residues. The trim removed 1 base at V and 3 bases at J, leaving 9 bases unmatched. Germline-derived CDR1 and CDR2 are SGHRS and YFSETQ.

This receptor was identified in a woman aged 45-59 years who had recovered from COVID-19. Specimen: PBMCs or T cells enriched from blood (not recorded which). The chain combines TRBV5-1 with TRBJ1-2; 7 bases are a match to TRBD1. The CDR3 is CASSLLGSDRDYGYTF. Written as DNA, the CDR3 is TGCGCCAGCAGCTTGTTGGGGTCCGACAGGGACTATGGCTACACCTTC.